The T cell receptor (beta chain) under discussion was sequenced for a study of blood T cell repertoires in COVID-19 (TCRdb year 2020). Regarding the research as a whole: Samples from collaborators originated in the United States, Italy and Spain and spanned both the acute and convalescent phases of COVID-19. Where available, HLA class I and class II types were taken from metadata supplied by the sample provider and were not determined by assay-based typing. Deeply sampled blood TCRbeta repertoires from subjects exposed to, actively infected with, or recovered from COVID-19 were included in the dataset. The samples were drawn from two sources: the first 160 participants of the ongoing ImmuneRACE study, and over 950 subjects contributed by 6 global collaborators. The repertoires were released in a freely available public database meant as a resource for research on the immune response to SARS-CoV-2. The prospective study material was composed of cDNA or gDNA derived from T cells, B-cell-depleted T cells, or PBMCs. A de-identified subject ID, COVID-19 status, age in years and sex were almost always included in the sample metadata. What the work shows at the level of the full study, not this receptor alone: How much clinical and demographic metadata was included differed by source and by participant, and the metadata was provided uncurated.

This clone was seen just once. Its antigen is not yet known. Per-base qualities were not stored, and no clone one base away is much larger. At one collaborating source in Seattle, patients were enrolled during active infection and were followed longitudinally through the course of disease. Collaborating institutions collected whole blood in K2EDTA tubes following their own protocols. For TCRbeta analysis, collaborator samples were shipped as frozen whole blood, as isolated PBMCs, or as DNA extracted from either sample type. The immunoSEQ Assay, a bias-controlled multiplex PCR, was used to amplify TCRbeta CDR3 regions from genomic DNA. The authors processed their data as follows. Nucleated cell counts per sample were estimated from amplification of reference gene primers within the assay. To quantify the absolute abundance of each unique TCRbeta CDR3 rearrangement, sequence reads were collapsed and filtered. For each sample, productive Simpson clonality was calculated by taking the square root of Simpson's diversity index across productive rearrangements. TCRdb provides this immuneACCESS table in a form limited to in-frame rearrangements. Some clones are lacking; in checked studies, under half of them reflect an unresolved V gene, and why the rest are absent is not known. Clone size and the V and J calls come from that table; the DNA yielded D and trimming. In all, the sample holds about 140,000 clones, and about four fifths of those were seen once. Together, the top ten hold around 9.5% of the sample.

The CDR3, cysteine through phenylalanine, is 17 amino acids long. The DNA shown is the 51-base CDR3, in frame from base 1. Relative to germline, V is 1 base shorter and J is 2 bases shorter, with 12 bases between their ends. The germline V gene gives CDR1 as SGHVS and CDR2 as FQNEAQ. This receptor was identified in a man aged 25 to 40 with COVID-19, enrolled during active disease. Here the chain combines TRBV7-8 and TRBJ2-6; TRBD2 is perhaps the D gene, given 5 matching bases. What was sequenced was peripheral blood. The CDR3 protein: CASSLGVGAAGANVLTF. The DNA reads TGTGCCAGCAGCTTAGGGGTGGGAGCGGCTGGGGCCAACGTCCTGACTTTC.